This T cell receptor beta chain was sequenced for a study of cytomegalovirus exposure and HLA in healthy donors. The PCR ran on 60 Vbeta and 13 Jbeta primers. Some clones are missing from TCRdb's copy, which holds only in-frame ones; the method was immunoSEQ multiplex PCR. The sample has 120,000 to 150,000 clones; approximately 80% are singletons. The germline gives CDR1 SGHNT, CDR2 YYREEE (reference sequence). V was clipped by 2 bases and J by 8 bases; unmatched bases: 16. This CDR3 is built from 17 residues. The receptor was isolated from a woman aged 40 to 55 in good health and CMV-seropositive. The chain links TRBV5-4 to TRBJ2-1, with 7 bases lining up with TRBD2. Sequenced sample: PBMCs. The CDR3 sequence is CASSFSPPAGGFDEQFF. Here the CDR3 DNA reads TGTGCCAGCAGCTTTAGCCCACCGGCCGGGGGGTTCGATGAGCAGTTCTTC.